This passage covers 6 T cell receptor beta chains from one sample sequenced in a study of blood T cell repertoires in COVID-19. Generated by immunoSEQ multiplex PCR, the TCRdb table keeps only in-frame clones and is missing some. The table has about 50,000 clones, over 80% seen once. The sequencing input was peripheral blood. Receptor source: a man aged 65-85 years with active COVID-19.

This sequence joins TRBV7-2 and TRBJ2-2, with TRBD2 matching over 10 bases. The germline CDR1 and CDR2 sequences are SGHTA and FQGNSA. This CDR3 has 16 residues. The V and J ends lost 5 bases and 6 bases, in that order; junction bases with no gene match: 9. In DNA, the CDR3 is TGTGCCAGCAGCCACTCTAGCGGGGGCCTTCCCGGGGAGCTGTTTTTT. It codes for CASSHSSGGLPGELFF.

This clone occurred a few times. This chain links TRBV11-2 with TRBJ1-2, with a possible D match to TRBD1 (6 bases). Between the trimmed V and J ends, which lost 5 bases and 4 bases, there was a span of 11 bases. The CDR3 is 13 residues long. Germline lookup yields CDR1 SGHAT and CDR2 FQNNGV. The CDR3 sequence: CASSGQTGYGYTF. Written as DNA, the CDR3 is TGTGCCAGCAGCGGACAGACAGGCTATGGCTACACCTTC.

The chain couples TRBV7-3 to TRBJ2-3; tentatively, D is TRBD1 (5 bases). V gave up 1 base and J gave up 6 bases, with 8 bases separating them. The CDR3 sequence is 13 residues long. Germline V gene sequence: CDR1 SGHTA, CDR2 FQGTGA. The CDR3 DNA follows: TGTGCCAGCAGCTTAAGGCCAGGGGATACGCAGTATTTT. The encoded protein is CASSLRPGDTQYF.

The genes are TRBV5-4 and TRBJ2-2; possibly TRBD2 for D (6 bases). The CDR3 has 13 residues. Germline V gene lookup returns CDR1 SGHNT and CDR2 YYREEE (reference sequence). V lost 4 bases, J lost 6 bases, and 10 bases lay in between. The CDR3 nucleotides read TGTGCCAGCAGCACCCGACTAGCCGGGGAGCTGTTTTTT. The encoded protein is CASSTRLAGELFF.

The V and J genes are TRBV19 and TRBJ2-7; possible D gene TRBD2, 5 bases. The CDR3 runs to 15 residues. V was cut by 5 bases and J by 2 bases, with 16 bases left in between. CDR1 is LNHDA and CDR2 is SQIVND in the germline V gene (reference sequence). The CDR3 protein is CASSVLARATYEQYF. For the CDR3, the DNA is TGTGCCAGTAGTGTTTTAGCGAGGGCCACCTACGAGCAGTACTTC.

V is TRBV7-2 and J is TRBJ1-2, with 8 nucleotides matching TRBD1. The CDR3 length is 14 residues. The germline CDR1 and CDR2 sequences are SGHTA and FQGNSA. Trimming at V came to 3 bases and at J to 5 bases, leaving 5 bases not matched to a gene. DNA of the CDR3: TGTGCCAGCAGCTTGCCGGGACAGGAATATGGCTACACCTTC. Protein product: CASSLPGQEYGYTF.